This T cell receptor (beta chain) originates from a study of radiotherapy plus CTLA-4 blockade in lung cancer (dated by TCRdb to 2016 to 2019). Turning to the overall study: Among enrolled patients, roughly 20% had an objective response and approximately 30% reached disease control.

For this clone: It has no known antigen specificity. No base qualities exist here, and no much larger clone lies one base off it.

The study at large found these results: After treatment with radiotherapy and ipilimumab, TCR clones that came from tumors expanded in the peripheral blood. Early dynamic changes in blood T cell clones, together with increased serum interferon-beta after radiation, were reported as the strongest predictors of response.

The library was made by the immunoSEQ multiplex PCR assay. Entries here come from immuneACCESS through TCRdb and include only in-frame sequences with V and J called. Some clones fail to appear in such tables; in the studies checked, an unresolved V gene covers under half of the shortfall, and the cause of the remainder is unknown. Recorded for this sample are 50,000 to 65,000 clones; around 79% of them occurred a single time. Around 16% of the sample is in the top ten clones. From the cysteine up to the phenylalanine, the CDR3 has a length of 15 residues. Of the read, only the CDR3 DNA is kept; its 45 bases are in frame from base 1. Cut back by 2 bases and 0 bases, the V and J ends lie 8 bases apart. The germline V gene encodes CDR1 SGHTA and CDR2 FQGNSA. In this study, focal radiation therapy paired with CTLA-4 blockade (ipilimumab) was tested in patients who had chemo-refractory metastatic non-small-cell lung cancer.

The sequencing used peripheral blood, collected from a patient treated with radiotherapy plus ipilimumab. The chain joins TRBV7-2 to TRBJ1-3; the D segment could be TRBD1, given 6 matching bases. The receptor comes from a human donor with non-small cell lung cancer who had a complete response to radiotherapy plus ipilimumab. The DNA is TGTGCCAGCAGCTTAACGACAGGCTCTGGAAACACCATATATTTT. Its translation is CASSLTTGSGNTIYF.